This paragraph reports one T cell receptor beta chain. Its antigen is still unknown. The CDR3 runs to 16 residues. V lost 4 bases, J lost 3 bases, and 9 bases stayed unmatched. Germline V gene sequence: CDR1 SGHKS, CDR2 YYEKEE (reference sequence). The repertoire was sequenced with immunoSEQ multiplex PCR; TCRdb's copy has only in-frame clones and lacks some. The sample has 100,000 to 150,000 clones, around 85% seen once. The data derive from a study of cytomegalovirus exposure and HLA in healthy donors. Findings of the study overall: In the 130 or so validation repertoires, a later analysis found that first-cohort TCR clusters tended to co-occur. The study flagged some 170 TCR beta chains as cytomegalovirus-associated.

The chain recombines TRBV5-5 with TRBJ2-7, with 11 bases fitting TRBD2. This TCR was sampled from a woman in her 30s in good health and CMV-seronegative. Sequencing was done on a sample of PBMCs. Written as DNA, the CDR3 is TGTGCCAGCAGCCGGACCACTAGCGGGGGAATCTACGAGCAGTACTTC. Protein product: CASSRTTSGGIYEQYF.